Listed here are 11 T cell receptor beta chains from one sample, sequenced in a study of cytomegalovirus exposure and HLA in healthy donors. Researchers ran the PCR with 60 Vbeta and 13 Jbeta primers. Libraries were prepared by immunoSEQ multiplex PCR; TCRdb keeps only in-frame clonotypes and omits some of them. The data contain 90,000 to 130,000 clones, approximately 79% of them singletons. What was sequenced was PBMCs. These receptor sequences come from a man aged 25-40 years in good health and CMV-seropositive.

The chain has TRBV4-1 and TRBJ2-7, with D hard to call. Germline loops: CDR1 MGHRA, CDR2 YSYEKL. This CDR3 is 15 amino acids long. Deletions cut 1 base from V and 3 bases from J, with 13 bases between. Here the CDR3 reads CASSQVSTGGYEQYF. DNA for the CDR3: TGCGCCAGCAGCCAAGTCTCAACGGGTGGCTACGAGCAGTACTTC.

This rearrangement joins TRBV18 to TRBJ2-3, with D maybe TRBD2 (6 bases). Germline V gene sequence: CDR1 KGHSH, CDR2 LQKENI. V was cut by 8 bases and J by 3 bases, with 18 bases left in between. The CDR3 spans 15 residues. CDR3 DNA sequence: TGTGCCAGCGGAGGGTGGGGCAGGCTGACAGATACGCAGTATTTT. Its protein product is CASGGWGRLTDTQYF.

The chain links TRBV11-2 to TRBJ1-1, with D perhaps matching TRBD1 (5 bases). V lost 1 base, J lost 1 base, and 10 bases lay in between. Germline CDR1 reads SGHAT; CDR2 reads FQNNGV. The CDR3 consists of 15 residues. CDR3 sequence (DNA): TGTGCCAGCAGCTTAGGGGGGGTAAAGAACACTGAAGCTTTCTTT. This encodes CASSLGGVKNTEAFF.

The J gene is TRBJ1-1, the V gene TRBV11-3; tentatively, D is TRBD1 (6 bases). Germline V gene data show CDR1 as SGHNT and CDR2 as YENEEA. The CDR3 extends over 15 amino acids. Trimming left V 5 bases short and J 1 base short, with 14 bases between. CDR3 residues: CASSPRAGANTEAFF. The CDR3, as DNA: TGTGCCAGCAGCCCGAGGGCAGGGGCGAACACTGAAGCTTTCTTT.

The gene calls are TRBV28 and TRBJ1-2, with a weak D call TRBD1 (6 bases). The CDR3 spans 15 residues. CDR1 is MDHEN and CDR2 is SYDVKM in the germline V gene. V was clipped by 6 bases and J by 3 bases, with 17 bases between them. The CDR3 sequence is CASSLAGAGDYGYTF. Written as DNA, the CDR3 is TGTGCCAGCAGCCTAGCGGGGGCAGGTGACTATGGCTACACCTTC.

Written as DNA, the CDR3 is TGTGCCAGCAGCTCGAGACAGGGTGGGGAGACCCAGTACTTC. This gives the protein CASSSRQGGETQYF. The V and J genes are TRBV7-2 and TRBJ2-5; 7 nucleotides match TRBD1. The J segment lost 5 bases and the V segment lost 4 bases, leaving 7 bases of the junction unmatched. The CDR3 spans 14 residues. CDR1 and CDR2 (germline): SGHTA, FQGNSA. The whole variable domain, filled in from reference TRBV7-2 and TRBJ2-5, reads GAGVSQSPSNKVTEKGKDVELRCDPISGHTALYWYRQSLGQGLEFLIYFQGNSAPDKSGLPSDRFSAERTGGSVSTLTIQRTQQEDSAVYLCASSSRQGGETQYFGPGTRLLVL.

About this clone itself: An end of the junction differs from the germline gene, which may be a read error. J is TRBJ2-7 and V is TRBV7-9; D possibly corresponds to TRBD1 (5 bases). Germline V gene data show CDR1 as SEHNR and CDR2 as FQNEAQ (reference sequence). The CDR3 is 13 amino acids. The CDR3: CSSSSLRVYEQYF. The CDR3 DNA reads as TGTTCCAGCAGCTCGCTCAGGGTATACGAGCAGTACTTC.

In this sample, this clone turned up a few times. The chain has TRBV25-1 and TRBJ2-7; tentatively, D is TRBD1 (5 bases). Germline CDR1 reads MGHDK; CDR2 reads SYGVNS. With 2 bases removed from V and 0 bases from J, the gap between germline ends came to 8 bases. CDR3 length equals 14 residues. CDR3 nucleotides: TGTGCCAGCAGTGAAACAGGTAGCTCCTACGAGCAGTACTTC. This encodes CASSETGSSYEQYF.

V usage is TRBV5-4 and J usage is TRBJ1-5; maybe TRBD1 (5 bases). Germline V gene lookup returns CDR1 SGHNT and CDR2 YYREEE (reference sequence). This CDR3 is built from 15 residues. The germline V and J ends were trimmed by 4 bases and 0 bases, with 11 bases remaining between them. The CDR3 nucleotides are TGTGCCAGCAGCCCGGGACTGCTTAGCAATCAGCCCCAGCATTTT. It is translated as CASSPGLLSNQPQHF.

The chain couples TRBV7-8 to TRBJ1-1; TRBD1 agrees at 7 bases. With 5 bases clipped from V and 3 bases from J, the junction kept 3 bases outside the gene matches. Germline loops: CDR1 SGHVS, CDR2 FQNEAQ. The CDR3 totals 13 residues. CDR3 loop: CASSTGQDTEAFF. DNA of the CDR3: TGTGCCAGCAGCACTGGACAGGACACTGAAGCTTTCTTT.

CDR3 protein: CASSLYGTGSYEQYF. In DNA form, the CDR3 reads TGTGCCAGCAGCTTGTATGGGACAGGGTCGTACGAGCAGTACTTC. The V call is TRBV5-5, the J call TRBJ2-7; 9 bases are a match to TRBD1. Germline V CDR1 and CDR2: SGHKS, YYEKEE (reference sequence). V gave up 1 base and J gave up 4 bases; unmatched junction bases: 6. The CDR3 runs to 15 residues.